The sequence of this T cell receptor (beta chain) was determined in a study of T cell responses to AZD1222 COVID-19 vaccine. Turning to the study itself: Second-dose intervals of approximately 4 or approximately 12 weeks were pooled.

Overall study results and limits: Spike-specific TCR breadth and depth rose after two AZD1222 doses. Repertoires in all cases were sampled only once the peak T cell response had passed.

With 6 bases clipped from V and 1 base from J, the junction kept 4 bases outside the gene matches. From germline, CDR1 is MRHNA and CDR2 SNTAGT. CDR3 length equals 14 residues. As concerns this clone: Its target is unknown.

TCRdb's table, derived via immunoSEQ multiplex PCR, lists solely in-frame clones and lacks some. This table has about 130,000 clones, around 90% appearing once. This clonotype originated in an adult in good health. The material was peripheral blood, obtained on day 0 of AZD1222 vaccination. The rearrangement links TRBV6-4 to TRBJ1-2; 8 nucleotides align to TRBD1. CDR3 sequence reads: CASRSGQGNYGYTF. The CDR3 region has the DNA TGTGCCAGCAGGTCTGGACAGGGTAACTATGGCTACACCTTC.